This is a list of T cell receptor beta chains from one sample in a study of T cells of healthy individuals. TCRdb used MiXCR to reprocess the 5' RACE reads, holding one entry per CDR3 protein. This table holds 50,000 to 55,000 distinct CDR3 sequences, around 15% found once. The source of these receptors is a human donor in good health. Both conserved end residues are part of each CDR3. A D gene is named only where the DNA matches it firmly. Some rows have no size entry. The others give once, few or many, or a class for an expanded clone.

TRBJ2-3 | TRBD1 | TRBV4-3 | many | TGCGCCAGCAGCGATGCACAGGGGTCAGATACGCAGTATTTT | CASSDAQGSDTQYF
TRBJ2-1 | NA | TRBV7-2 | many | TGTGCCAGCAGCTTAGACAGGGTCAGCGGTGAGCAGTTCTTC | CASSLDRVSGEQFF
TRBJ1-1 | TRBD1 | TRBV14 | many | TGTGCCAGCAGCCAGCATCCGGGACAGGGGGTCGCTTTCTTT | CASSQHPGQGVAFF
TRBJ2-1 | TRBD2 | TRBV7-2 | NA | TGTGCCAGCACCCCCGGTTCGCTAGCGGGAGGAAGTGAGCAGTTCTTC | CASTPGSLAGGSEQFF
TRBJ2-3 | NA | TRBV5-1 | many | TGCGCCAGCAGCTTCGGGGGTTACACAGATACGCAGTATTTT | CASSFGGYTDTQYF
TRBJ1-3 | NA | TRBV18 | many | TGTGCCAGCTCACCATCGGCGGATCTCAGGGCCATATATTTT | CASSPSADLRAIYF
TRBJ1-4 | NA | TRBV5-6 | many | TGTGCCAGCAGCTTGGGACGGATTAAGGGAAAACTGTTTTTT | CASSLGRIKGKLFF
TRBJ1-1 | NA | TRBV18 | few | TGTGCCAGCTCACCACGACAGTCGAACACTGAAGCTTTCTTT | CASSPRQSNTEAFF
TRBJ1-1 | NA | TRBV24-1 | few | TGTGCCACCAGTGCTCAGGTTGTTAAAGCTTTCTTT | CATSAQVVKAFF
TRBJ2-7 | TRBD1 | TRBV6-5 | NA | TGTGCCAGCAGCTGGGCTCTGGGGACAGGGGGGTACGAGCAGTACTTC | CASSWALGTGGYEQYF
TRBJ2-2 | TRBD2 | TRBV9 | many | TGTGCCAGCAGCGTAGAAGGTGGGGGACTAGTCTTAAACACCGGGGAGCTGTTTTTT | CASSVEGGGLVLNTGELFF
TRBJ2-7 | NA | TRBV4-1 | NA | TGCGCCAGCAGCCAAGATCGCATCTACGAGCAGTACTTC | CASSQDRIYEQYF
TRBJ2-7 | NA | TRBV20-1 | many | TGCAGTGCTAGAGCCCGAAGGGAATATATCGAGCAGTACTTC | CSARARREYIEQYF
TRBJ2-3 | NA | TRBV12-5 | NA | TGTGCTAGTGGTTGGACCGGGTTGGCCACAGATACGCAGTATTTT | CASGWTGLATDTQYF
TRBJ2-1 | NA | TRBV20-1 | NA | TGCAGTGCTAGAGATCTCGCGGGATCCAATGAGCAGTTCTTC | CSARDLAGSNEQFF
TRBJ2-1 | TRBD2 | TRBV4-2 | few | TGTGCCAGCAGCCAAGATCTAGCGGGAGGGCCAAGGAATGAGCAGTTCTTC | CASSQDLAGGPRNEQFF
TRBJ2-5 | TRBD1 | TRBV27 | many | TGTGCCAGCAGAGGCCTTGGACAGGCTGGGACCCAGTACTTC | CASRGLGQAGTQYF
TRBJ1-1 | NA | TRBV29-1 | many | TGCAGCGTTGATATCAGAACTGAAGCTTTCTTT | CSVDIRTEAFF
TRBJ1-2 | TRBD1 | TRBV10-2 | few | TGCGCCAGCAGATTGACAGGGGACAGCTATGGCTACACCTTC | CASRLTGDSYGYTF
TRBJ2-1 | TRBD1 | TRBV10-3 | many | TGTGCCATCAGGCCCGGGACAGGGGGAGGACCCTACAATGAGCAGTTCTTC | CAIRPGTGGGPYNEQFF
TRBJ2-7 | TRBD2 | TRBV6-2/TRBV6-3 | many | TGTGCCAGCAGTTCGGTTAGCGGGATCTCCTACGAGCAGTACTTC | CASSSVSGISYEQYF
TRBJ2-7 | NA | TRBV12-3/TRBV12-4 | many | TGTGCCAGCAGCCTCGCTAGTTCGTCCGGCGAGCAGTACTTC | CASSLASSSGEQYF
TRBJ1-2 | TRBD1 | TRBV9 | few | TGTGCCAGCAGCCGGGACAGTAACTATGGCTACACCTTC | CASSRDSNYGYTF
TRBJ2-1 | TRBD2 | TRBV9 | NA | TGTGCCAGCAGCGTCAGCAAACCGGGACTAGCGGGGTCCTACAATGAGCAGTTCTTC | CASSVSKPGLAGSYNEQFF
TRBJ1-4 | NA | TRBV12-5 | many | TGTGCTAGTGCCCCAAGGGCAGCCGATAATGAAAAACTGTTTTTT | CASAPRAADNEKLFF
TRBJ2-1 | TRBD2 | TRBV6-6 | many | TGTGCCAGCAGTTACAGGGAGGGCCGAAAAACTGATGAGCAGTTCTTC | CASSYREGRKTDEQFF
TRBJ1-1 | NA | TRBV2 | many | TGTGCCAGCGACGGGGGGCTGGACACTGAAGCTTTCTTT | CASDGGLDTEAFF
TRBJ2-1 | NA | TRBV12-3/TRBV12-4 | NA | TGTGCCACCGGGCCGAGCTCCTACAATGAGCAGTTCTTC | CATGPSSYNEQFF
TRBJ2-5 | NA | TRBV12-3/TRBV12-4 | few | TGTGCCATTCGCGGCCGGGGGACCCAGTACTTC | CAIRGRGTQYF
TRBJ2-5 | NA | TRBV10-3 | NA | TGTGCCATCAGTAGTCCGGGGGTTAAAGAGACCCAGTACTTC | CAISSPGVKETQYF
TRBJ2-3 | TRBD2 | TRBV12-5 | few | TGTGCTAGTGGTTCGACTAGCGGGAATAGCACAGATACGCAGTATTTT | CASGSTSGNSTDTQYF
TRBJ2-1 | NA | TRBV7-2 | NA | TGTGCCAGCACCTTGGGGCAGGGGAGGTACAATGAGCAGTTCTTC | CASTLGQGRYNEQFF
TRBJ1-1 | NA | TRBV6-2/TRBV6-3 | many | TGTGCCAGCAGTACACGGGCGCGTGAAGCTTTCTTT | CASSTRAREAFF
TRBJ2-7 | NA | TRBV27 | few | TGTGCCAGCAGTTTCTTCGACACGTCCTACGAGCAGTACTTC | CASSFFDTSYEQYF
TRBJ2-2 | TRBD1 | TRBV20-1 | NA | TGCAGTGCTAGGGACAGGGGGCTCGGCACCGGGGAGCTGTTTTTT | CSARDRGLGTGELFF
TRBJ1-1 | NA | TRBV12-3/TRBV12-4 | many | TGTGCCAGCACCGAGTCTGGGGCCTGGACTGAAGCTTTCTTT | CASTESGAWTEAFF
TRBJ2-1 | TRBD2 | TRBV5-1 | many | TGCGCCAGCAGCTCCCAAGGGGGACTAGCTATGAATGAGCAGTTCTTC | CASSSQGGLAMNEQFF
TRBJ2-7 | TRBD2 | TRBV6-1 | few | TGTGCCAGCAGTGAAGCGGGTAGCGGGCCCTACGAGCAGTACTTC | CASSEAGSGPYEQYF
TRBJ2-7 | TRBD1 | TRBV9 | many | TGTGCCAGCAGCCGGACAGGTCAATACGAGCAGTACTTC | CASSRTGQYEQYF
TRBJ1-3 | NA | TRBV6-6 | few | TGTGCCAGCAGATACAACAGGGAAGCCTCTGGAAACACCATATATTTT | CASRYNREASGNTIYF
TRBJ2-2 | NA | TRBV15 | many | TGTGCCACCAGCAGAGAGGTGGGGGAGCTGTTTTTT | CATSREVGELFF
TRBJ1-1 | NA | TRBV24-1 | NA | TGTGCCACCAGAAGCGGGCTGGCGACTGAAGCTTTCTTT | CATRSGLATEAFF
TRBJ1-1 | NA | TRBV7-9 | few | TGTGCCAGCAGCTTAGGTCAGGGAAACACTGAAGCTTTCTTT | CASSLGQGNTEAFF
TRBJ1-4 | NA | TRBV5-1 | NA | TGCGCCAGCAGCCTTGACCCCGACATTGGGGAAAAACTGTTTTTT | CASSLDPDIGEKLFF
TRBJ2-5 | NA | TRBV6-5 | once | TGTGCCAGCAGGGACAGCGCGTGGGGGGACCAAGAGACCCAGTACTTC | CASRDSAWGDQETQYF
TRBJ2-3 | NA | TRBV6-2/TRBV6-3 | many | TGTGCCAGCAGTTACAAAGGAGGATACAGGTCTATCACAGATACGCAGTATTTT | CASSYKGGYRSITDTQYF
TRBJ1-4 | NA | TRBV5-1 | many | TGCGCCAGCAGCTCCTGGACACCGACTAATGAAAAACTGTTTTTT | CASSSWTPTNEKLFF
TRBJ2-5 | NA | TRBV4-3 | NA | TGCGCCAGCAGCCAAGTAGTGGGAAGTGGGGGAGAGACCCAGTACTTC | CASSQVVGSGGETQYF
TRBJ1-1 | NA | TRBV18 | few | TGTGCCAGCTCACCAAAGGGGGGGGATCGGGACACTGAAGCTTTCTTT | CASSPKGGDRDTEAFF
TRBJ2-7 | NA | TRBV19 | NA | TGTGCCAGTAGTATCCGGGACAACGGCGAGCAGTACTTC | CASSIRDNGEQYF
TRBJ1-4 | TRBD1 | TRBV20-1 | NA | TGCAGTGCTACCAGGACAGGGAGTAATGAAAAACTGTTTTTT | CSATRTGSNEKLFF
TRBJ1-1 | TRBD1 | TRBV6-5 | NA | TGTGCCAGCAGTGCGACAGGGAGTACTGAAGCTTTCTTT | CASSATGSTEAFF
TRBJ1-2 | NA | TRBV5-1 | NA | TGCGCCAGCAGCTTGCGTGGGGAGAACTATGGCTACACCTTC | CASSLRGENYGYTF
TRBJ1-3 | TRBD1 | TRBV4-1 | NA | TGCGCCAGCAGCAGGACAGGGGACGGAAACACCATATATTTT | CASSRTGDGNTIYF
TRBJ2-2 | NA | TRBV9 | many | TGTGCCAGCAGCGTAGGGACTATACAAACCGGGGAGCTGTTTTTT | CASSVGTIQTGELFF
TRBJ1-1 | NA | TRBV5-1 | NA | TGCGCCAGCAGCCAGGACCCCCAGAACACTGAAGCTTTCTTT | CASSQDPQNTEAFF
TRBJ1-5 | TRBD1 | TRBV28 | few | TGTGCCAGCAGTTCCCCGACAGGGAAACAGCCCCAGCATTTT | CASSSPTGKQPQHF
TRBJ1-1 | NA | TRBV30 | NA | TGTGCCTGGAGTGTACTTGGGGGCACTGAAGCTTTCTTT | CAWSVLGGTEAFF